The 13 T cell receptor beta chains below were found in one sample sequenced in a study of cytomegalovirus exposure and HLA in healthy donors. Sequenced by immunoSEQ multiplex PCR; TCRdb stores in-frame clones only, minus some. The profile shows roughly 250,000 clones, 70% to 90% of them singletons. Sequencing input: PBMCs. Receptor source: a woman aged 25 to 45 in good health and CMV-seropositive.

J is TRBJ1-1 and V is TRBV18; D possibly corresponds to TRBD1 (5 bases). This CDR3 has 17 residues. The V and J ends lost 0 bases and 4 bases respectively, with 18 bases between them. CDR1 is KGHSH and CDR2 is LQKENI in the germline V gene. The CDR3 here is CASSPPARSKGPTEAFF. The CDR3 DNA is TGTGCCAGCTCACCACCTGCCCGGTCAAAGGGGCCCACTGAAGCTTTCTTT.

This clone was detected only once. The CDR3: CASSGPGIYNEQFF. In DNA, the CDR3 is TGTGCCAGCAGTGGGCCGGGAATCTACAATGAGCAGTTCTTC. The chain couples TRBV6-1 to TRBJ2-1; a possible D gene is TRBD2 (5 bases). This CDR3 is built from 14 residues. CDR1 is MNHNS and CDR2 is SASEGT in the germline V gene. The V gene lost 4 bases and the J gene lost 3 bases, with 10 bases spanning the gap.

The gene calls are TRBV7-9 and TRBJ2-5, with 11 positions matching TRBD1. Germline CDR1 SEHNR, CDR2 FQNEAQ (reference sequence). V shed 5 bases, J shed 3 bases, and the junction held 2 bases outside the gene matches. The length of the CDR3 is 14 residues. The CDR3 is CASSPGQGEETQYF. As DNA, the CDR3 is TGTGCCAGCAGCCCGGGACAGGGGGAAGAGACCCAGTACTTC.

A word on this clone: The junction shows a germline mismatch at one end, possibly a read error. The V gene is TRBV29-1, the J gene TRBJ1-1; 8 bases match TRBD1. This CDR3 spans 16 amino acids. Germline V gene sequence: CDR1 SQVTM, CDR2 ANQGSEA. CDR3 sequence: CSSRTLRRQGNPEAFF. CDR3 DNA: TGCAGCTCGAGAACTCTCCGTAGACAGGGGAACCCTGAAGCTTTCTTT.

V is TRBV5-1 and J is TRBJ1-2; 11 nucleotides match TRBD1. This CDR3 spans 16 amino acids. The V gene's germline CDR1 is SGHRS and CDR2 YFSETQ. V was clipped by 4 bases and J by 4 bases; unmatched bases: 9. CDR3 DNA: TGCGCCAGCAGCCCGGGACAGGGGGGTTTCGGCTATGGCTACACCTTC. Translating gives CASSPGQGGFGYGYTF.

This rearrangement joins TRBV7-2 to TRBJ2-5, with 11 nucleotides matching TRBD2. There are 14 residues in the CDR3. Germline V CDR1 and CDR2: SGHTA, FQGNSA. V lost 5 bases to trimming and J lost 4 bases; unmatched junction nucleotides: 3. The CDR3 protein is CASSMTSGIETQYF. For the CDR3, the DNA is TGTGCCAGCAGCATGACTAGCGGGATAGAGACCCAGTACTTC.

V gene TRBV10-3 combines with J gene TRBJ2-3; 8 nucleotides line up with TRBD2. CDR3 length: 19 residues. Germline V gene lookup returns CDR1 ENHRY and CDR2 SYGVKD. Germline trimming cut 5 bases from V and 2 bases from J; bases unmatched to any gene: 18. The CDR3 is CAISPSPSGGSVYTDTQYF. The CDR3 bases are TGTGCCATCAGTCCAAGTCCTTCGGGGGGGTCTGTTTACACAGATACGCAGTATTTT.

The rearrangement joins TRBV28 to TRBJ2-7; 12 nucleotides line up with TRBD1. The CDR3 is 15 amino acids. The germline CDR1 and CDR2 sequences are MDHEN and SYDVKM. The ends lost 3 bases at V and 4 bases at J; junction bases unmatched: 4. Here the CDR3 reads CASSLAGQGAYEQYF. Here the CDR3 DNA reads TGTGCCAGCAGTTTGGCGGGACAGGGGGCGTACGAGCAGTACTTC.

There are a few counts of this clone. The J gene is TRBJ1-2, the V gene TRBV7-6; 7 positions agree with TRBD1. Germline V gives CDR1 SGHVS, CDR2 FNYEAQ. This CDR3 region has 12 residues. Losses at the gene ends were 5 bases for V and 8 bases for J; bases not matched to a gene: 5. The CDR3 region is CASSLGQEGYTF. For the CDR3, the DNA is TGTGCCAGCAGCCTTGGACAGGAGGGCTACACCTTC.

This chain joins TRBV5-6 and TRBJ2-7; TRBD1 matches at 7 bases. The germline V gene encodes CDR1 SGHDT and CDR2 YYEEEE. V shed 2 bases, J shed 0 bases, and the junction held 2 bases outside the gene matches. CDR3 length equals 14 residues. CDR3 amino acids: CASSFGTASYEQYF. The DNA of the CDR3 is TGTGCCAGCAGCTTCGGGACAGCCTCCTACGAGCAGTACTTC.

This chain connects TRBV7-9 to TRBJ1-2, with D perhaps TRBD1 (5 bases). V gave up 2 bases and J gave up 13 bases, with 14 bases separating them. The CDR3 has 12 amino acids. Germline-derived CDR1 and CDR2 are SEHNR and FQNEAQ (reference sequence). The CDR3 loop is CASSLQGSKGTF. The CDR3 DNA reads as TGTGCCAGCAGCTTACAGGGCTCAAAGGGCACCTTC.

The chain has TRBV7-3 and TRBJ2-3; tentatively, D is TRBD2 (6 bases). The CDR3 spans 16 residues. Trimming pared 2 bases from V and 2 bases from J, leaving 14 bases between. CDR1 and CDR2 (germline): SGHTA, FQGTGA. The CDR3 nucleotides read TGTGCCAGCAGCTTATACCGGGGGACTTTCACAGATACGCAGTATTTT. Encoded protein: CASSLYRGTFTDTQYF.

This clone was counted once. V usage is TRBV30 and J usage is TRBJ1-1; 9 positions match TRBD1. Germline V gene data show CDR1 as GTSNPN and CDR2 as SVGIG (reference sequence). The CDR3 extends over 18 amino acids. Trimming removed 0 bases from V and 4 bases from J; junction bases left unmatched: 15. The CDR3, as DNA: TGTGCCTGGAGTGTACCCGCCCGAGTCACAGGGGGCCTCACTGAAGCTTTCTTT. It specifies CAWSVPARVTGGLTEAFF.